This T cell receptor (beta chain) was recorded in a study of shared clonotypes between healthy human individuals. Whole-study context: The study used three CD4 naive, three CD4 memory, two CD8 naive and one CD8 memory plate per donor.

Naive CD8 cells lacked CD45RO and underwent positive selection for CCR7, leaving out terminally differentiated effector memory CD45RA+ cells. Comment on this clone: Its antigen remains unknown.

Broader study findings: It was observed that 5% to 6.5% of naive CD4 clonotypes were shared across several donors. Generation probabilities of non-shared clonotypes were lower (relative to those shared by all four donors).

The assay used deep level. The method was immunoSEQ multiplex PCR; TCRdb's version includes in-frame clones alone and lacks a portion of them. The data show over 2 million clones, roughly 94% seen once. Material: naive CD8+ T cells sorted from blood. The source is a man aged 18 to 29 in good health.

The CDR3 DNA is TGTGCCAGCAGCTTTCGGGCCGGGATCCCTAGCGAAGAAGAGACCCAGTACTTC. This sequence encodes CASSFRAGIPSEEETQYF. The chain employs TRBV7-9 and TRBJ2-5, with D tentatively TRBD2 (6 bases). Germline CDR1 reads SEHNR; CDR2 reads FQNEAQ (reference sequence). The V gene lost 3 bases and the J gene lost 3 bases, with 23 bases spanning the gap. The CDR3 is made up of 18 amino acids.